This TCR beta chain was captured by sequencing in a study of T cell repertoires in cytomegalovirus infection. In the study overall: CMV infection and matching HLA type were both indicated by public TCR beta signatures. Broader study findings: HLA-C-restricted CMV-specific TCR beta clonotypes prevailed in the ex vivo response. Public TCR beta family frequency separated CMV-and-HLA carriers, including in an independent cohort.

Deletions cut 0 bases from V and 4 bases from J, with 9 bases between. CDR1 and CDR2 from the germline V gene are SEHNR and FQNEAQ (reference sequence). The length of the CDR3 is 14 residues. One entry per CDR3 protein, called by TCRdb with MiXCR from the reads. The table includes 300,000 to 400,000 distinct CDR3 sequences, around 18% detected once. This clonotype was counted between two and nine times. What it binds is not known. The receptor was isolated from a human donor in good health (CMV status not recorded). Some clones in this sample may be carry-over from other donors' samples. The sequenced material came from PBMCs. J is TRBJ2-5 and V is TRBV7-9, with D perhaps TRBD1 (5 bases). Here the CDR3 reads CASSLAGDLETQYF. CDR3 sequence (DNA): TGTGCCAGCAGCTTAGCAGGGGATTTAGAGACCCAGTACTTC.